These T cell receptor beta chains were read from a single sample in a study of cytomegalovirus exposure and HLA in healthy donors. Generated by immunoSEQ multiplex PCR, the TCRdb table keeps only in-frame clones and is missing some. This sample contains about 120,000 clones. Sequenced: PBMCs. Receptors were obtained from a young man in good health and CMV-seronegative. CDR3s include the opening cysteine and the closing phenylalanine or tryptophan. Fields, in order: V gene, D gene, J gene, CDR3 DNA, CDR3 protein. D genes are given only for firm matches.

V gene: TRBV2
D gene: TRBD2
J gene: TRBJ2-7
CDR3 DNA: TGTGCCAGCACCCGGACTAGCGGAGACCCCTCCTACGAGCAGTACTTC
CDR3 protein: CASTRTSGDPSYEQYF

V gene: TRBV5-1
D gene: .
J gene: TRBJ2-5
CDR3 DNA: TGCGCCAGCAGCTTGAAGCCAAGCCGGCAAGAGACCCAGTACTTC
CDR3 protein: CASSLKPSRQETQYF

V gene: TRBV10-1
D gene: TRBD1
J gene: TRBJ1-1
CDR3 DNA: TGCGCCAGCAGGCCCTCCGGGACAGGGAACACTGAAGCTTTCTTT
CDR3 protein: CASRPSGTGNTEAFF

V gene: TRBV11-1
D gene: .
J gene: TRBJ1-2
CDR3 DNA: TGTGCCAGCTCCCAGGGACAAAATCCTAACTATGGCTACACCTTC
CDR3 protein: CASSQGQNPNYGYTF

V gene: TRBV6-6
D gene: TRBD1
J gene: TRBJ2-4
CDR3 DNA: TGTGCCAGCAGTTACTCGACAGGGGAAAACATTCAGTACTTC
CDR3 protein: CASSYSTGENIQYF

V gene: TRBV6-1
D gene: TRBD1
J gene: TRBJ1-5
CDR3 DNA: TGTGCCAGCAGTGACTACAGGGGATCGGGCAATCAGCCCCAGCATTTT
CDR3 protein: CASSDYRGSGNQPQHF

V gene: TRBV7-9
D gene: TRBD1
J gene: TRBJ2-5
CDR3 DNA: TGTGCCAGCAGCTTAGCCTCGGGACAGGGCTCGCAGTACTTC
CDR3 protein: CASSLASGQGSQYF

V gene: TRBV4-1
D gene: .
J gene: TRBJ1-1
CDR3 DNA: TGCGCCAGCAGCCAAGAGTGGGGAGTTGTGGACACTGAAGCTTTCTTT
CDR3 protein: CASSQEWGVVDTEAFF

V gene: TRBV28
D gene: .
J gene: TRBJ1-5
CDR3 DNA: TGTGCCAGCAGTCCCACCTTCCGCGGGAATCAGCCCCAGCATTTT
CDR3 protein: CASSPTFRGNQPQHF

V gene: TRBV28
D gene: .
J gene: TRBJ1-2
CDR3 DNA: TGTGCCAGCAGTTCACCAGGGAATTGGTATGGCTACACCTTC
CDR3 protein: CASSSPGNWYGYTF

V gene: TRBV18
D gene: TRBD2
J gene: TRBJ2-2
CDR3 DNA: TGTGCCAGCTCACCCCAAGCGGGAGGCGTAAACGGGGAGCTGTTTTTT
CDR3 protein: CASSPQAGGVNGELFF

V gene: TRBV10-3
D gene: .
J gene: TRBJ1-4
CDR3 DNA: TGTGCCATCAGTGATCCGATGGGCGAAAAACTGTTTTTT
CDR3 protein: CAISDPMGEKLFF

V gene: TRBV7-3
D gene: .
J gene: TRBJ2-7
CDR3 DNA: TGTGCCAGCAGCGGTGTGGAGGGGAGGGAGCAGTACTTC
CDR3 protein: CASSGVEGREQYF

V gene: TRBV6-1
D gene: .
J gene: TRBJ1-5
CDR3 DNA: TGTGCCAGCAGTGCCGTCTGGGGCGGGGGCAATCAGCCCCAGCATTTT
CDR3 protein: CASSAVWGGGNQPQHF

V gene: TRBV19
D gene: TRBD2
J gene: TRBJ2-1
CDR3 DNA: TGTGCCAGTAGTGCCCTGGGAGGGGCGCAGTTCTTC
CDR3 protein: CASSALGGAQFF

V gene: TRBV5-1
D gene: TRBD1
J gene: TRBJ1-4
CDR3 DNA: TGCGCCAGCAGCTTGAGGACAGGGCCTAATGAAAAACTGTTTTTT
CDR3 protein: CASSLRTGPNEKLFF

V gene: TRBV6-5
D gene: TRBD1
J gene: TRBJ2-7
CDR3 DNA: TGTGCCAGCAGTTGGGGGACAGGTCAGGATTTGAACGAGCAGTACTTC
CDR3 protein: CASSWGTGQDLNEQYF

V gene: TRBV6-1
D gene: TRBD1
J gene: TRBJ1-5
CDR3 DNA: TGTGCCAGCAAGGACAGGGATCAGCCCCAGCATTTT
CDR3 protein: CASKDRDQPQHF

V gene: TRBV2
D gene: .
J gene: TRBJ2-1
CDR3 DNA: TGTGCCAGTTCCCTAGCGCCACCACCCAATGAGCAGTTCTTC
CDR3 protein: CASSLAPPPNEQFF

V gene: TRBV27
D gene: .
J gene: TRBJ1-1
CDR3 DNA: TGTGCCAGCAGTTTTAATCGACAGTTGAACACTGAAGCTTTCTTT
CDR3 protein: CASSFNRQLNTEAFF

V gene: TRBV6-6
D gene: .
J gene: TRBJ2-4
CDR3 DNA: TGTGCCAGCAGTTATGTCGCGGGAGCCAAAAACATTCAGTACTTC
CDR3 protein: CASSYVAGAKNIQYF

V gene: TRBV28
D gene: TRBD2
J gene: TRBJ2-7
CDR3 DNA: TGTGCCAGCAGTTTCCGGACTAGCGGCCCGAGGGAGCAGTACTTC
CDR3 protein: CASSFRTSGPREQYF

V gene: TRBV19
D gene: .
J gene: TRBJ2-1
CDR3 DNA: TGTGCCAGTAGTATGACTTCAGGGAGGAGAAATGAGCAGTTCTTC
CDR3 protein: CASSMTSGRRNEQFF

V gene: TRBV7-9
D gene: TRBD1
J gene: TRBJ1-5
CDR3 DNA: TGTGCCAGCAGCCATCGACAGGGTGGTATGTCAAATCAGCCCCAGCATTTT
CDR3 protein: CASSHRQGGMSNQPQHF

V gene: TRBV27
D gene: TRBD2
J gene: TRBJ2-7
CDR3 DNA: TGTGCCAGCAGTCCTGGACTAGCGGGAGTGCGCGAGCAGTACTTC
CDR3 protein: CASSPGLAGVREQYF

V gene: TRBV7-9
D gene: .
J gene: TRBJ1-1
CDR3 DNA: TGTGCCAGCAGCTTACACCTAGACAGGAGCACTGAAGCTTTCTTT
CDR3 protein: CASSLHLDRSTEAFF

V gene: TRBV19
D gene: .
J gene: TRBJ1-2
CDR3 DNA: TGTGCCAGTAGTATCGAAGGGGCGGCCTCTACCGCATATGGCTACACCTTC
CDR3 protein: CASSIEGAASTAYGYTF

V gene: TRBV4-1
D gene: .
J gene: TRBJ2-5
CDR3 DNA: TGCGCCAGCACCCCCGCAACCCAGGGGAACCAAGAGACCCAGTACTTC
CDR3 protein: CASTPATQGNQETQYF

V gene: TRBV30
D gene: TRBD2
J gene: TRBJ2-3
CDR3 DNA: TGTGCCTGGGGTGAGACTAGCGGGGTCACAGATACGCAGTATTTT
CDR3 protein: CAWGETSGVTDTQYF

V gene: TRBV15
D gene: TRBD1
J gene: TRBJ2-5
CDR3 DNA: TGTGCCACCAGCGGTCCACAGGGGTCTTCCGAGACCCAGTACTTC
CDR3 protein: CATSGPQGSSETQYF

V gene: TRBV6-1
D gene: .
J gene: TRBJ1-1
CDR3 DNA: TGTGCCAGCAGCTCAAGACGTGGGCGCCACACTGAAGCTTTCTTT
CDR3 protein: CASSSRRGRHTEAFF

V gene: TRBV6-5
D gene: .
J gene: TRBJ1-4
CDR3 DNA: TGTGCCAGCAGGTTCCACAGAGCAACTAATGAAAAACTGTTTTTT
CDR3 protein: CASRFHRATNEKLFF

V gene: TRBV6-1
D gene: .
J gene: TRBJ1-2
CDR3 DNA: TGTGCCAGCAGTGAAAGGACAAACTATGGCTACACCTTC
CDR3 protein: CASSERTNYGYTF

V gene: TRBV19
D gene: .
J gene: TRBJ2-2
CDR3 DNA: TGTGCCAGTAGGCCCAGGGGAAATCGGGCCGGGGAGCTGTTTTTT
CDR3 protein: CASRPRGNRAGELFF

V gene: TRBV27
D gene: .
J gene: TRBJ1-4
CDR3 DNA: TGTGCCAGCAGTTCCTCCGGGAATGGTGTAAATGGTAGGGAAAAACTGTTTTTT
CDR3 protein: CASSSSGNGVNGREKLFF

V gene: TRBV6-6
D gene: TRBD1
J gene: TRBJ2-4
CDR3 DNA: TGTGCCAGCAGTTACGGCCAGGGGGAAAAAAACATTCAGTACTTC
CDR3 protein: CASSYGQGEKNIQYF

V gene: TRBV5-1
D gene: .
J gene: TRBJ2-3
CDR3 DNA: TGCGCCAGCAGCTTGGGATCGGGGGTCACAGATACGCAGTATTTT
CDR3 protein: CASSLGSGVTDTQYF

V gene: TRBV5-1
D gene: TRBD1
J gene: TRBJ1-2
CDR3 DNA: TGCGCCAGCAGCTTGGCCGGGACAGGGTCGGGGGGCTACACCTTC
CDR3 protein: CASSLAGTGSGGYTF

V gene: TRBV18
D gene: .
J gene: TRBJ2-6
CDR3 DNA: TGTGCCAGCTCACGCAGCTCTGGGGCCAACGTCCTGACTTTC
CDR3 protein: CASSRSSGANVLTF

V gene: TRBV19
D gene: .
J gene: TRBJ1-2
CDR3 DNA: TGTGCCAGTACGCGGACAGACTTAGCCTATGGCTACACCTTC
CDR3 protein: CASTRTDLAYGYTF

V gene: TRBV11-2
D gene: .
J gene: TRBJ1-5
CDR3 DNA: TGTGCCAGCCAAGACGGAGCAGTTTATAGCAATCAGCCCCAGCATTTT
CDR3 protein: CASQDGAVYSNQPQHF

V gene: TRBV6-6
D gene: TRBD2
J gene: TRBJ2-1
CDR3 DNA: TGTGCCAGCAGGGACCTGACTAGCGGGCCAAACAATGAGCAGTTCTTC
CDR3 protein: CASRDLTSGPNNEQFF

V gene: TRBV28
D gene: .
J gene: TRBJ2-1
CDR3 DNA: TGTGCCAGCAGGGTAGCGGCAAGCTCCTACAATGAGCAGTTCTTC
CDR3 protein: CASRVAASSYNEQFF

V gene: TRBV5-1
D gene: .
J gene: TRBJ2-4
CDR3 DNA: TGCGCCAGCAGCCCCACTACAATAATTCTAGCCAAAAACATTCAGTACTTC
CDR3 protein: CASSPTTIILAKNIQYF

V gene: TRBV28
D gene: TRBD1
J gene: TRBJ1-4
CDR3 DNA: TGTGCCAGCAGTTCACTCCCCGGGACAGGACGTGAAAAACTGTTTTTT
CDR3 protein: CASSSLPGTGREKLFF

V gene: TRBV7-6
D gene: .
J gene: TRBJ2-7
CDR3 DNA: TGTGCCAGCAGCAAAGGCAGGGGCTACGAGCAGTACTTC
CDR3 protein: CASSKGRGYEQYF

V gene: TRBV21-1
D gene: .
J gene: TRBJ2-7
CDR3 DNA: TGTGCCAGCAGCAGGGGACTAGCGGGAGGGCGCTACGAGCAGTACTTC
CDR3 protein: CASSRGLAGGRYEQYF

V gene: TRBV2
D gene: TRBD1
J gene: TRBJ2-7
CDR3 DNA: TGTGCCAGCAGGACCGGACAGGGACCTTCCTACGAGCAGTACTTC
CDR3 protein: CASRTGQGPSYEQYF

V gene: TRBV5-1
D gene: .
J gene: TRBJ2-1
CDR3 DNA: TGCGCCAGCAGCTTAGCACCCTCGGGAAATGAGCAGTTCTTC
CDR3 protein: CASSLAPSGNEQFF

V gene: TRBV11-2
D gene: TRBD1
J gene: TRBJ1-4
CDR3 DNA: TGTGCCAGCAGCTTAGACGGGAGGACAGGGAGAACTAATGAAAAACTGTTTTTT
CDR3 protein: CASSLDGRTGRTNEKLFF